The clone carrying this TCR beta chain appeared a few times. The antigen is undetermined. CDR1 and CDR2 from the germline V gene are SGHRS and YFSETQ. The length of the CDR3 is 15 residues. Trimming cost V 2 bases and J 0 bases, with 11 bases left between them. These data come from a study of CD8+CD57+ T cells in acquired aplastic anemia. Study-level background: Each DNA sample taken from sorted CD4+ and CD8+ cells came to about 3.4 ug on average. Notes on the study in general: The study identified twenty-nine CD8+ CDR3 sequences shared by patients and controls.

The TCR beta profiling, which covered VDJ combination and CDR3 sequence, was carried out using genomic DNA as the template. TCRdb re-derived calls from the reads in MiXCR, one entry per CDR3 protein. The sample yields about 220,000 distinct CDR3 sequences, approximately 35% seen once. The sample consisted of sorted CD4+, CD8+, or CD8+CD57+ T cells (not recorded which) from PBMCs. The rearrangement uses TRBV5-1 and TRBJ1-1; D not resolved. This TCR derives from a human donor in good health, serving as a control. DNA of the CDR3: TGCGCCAGCAGCTTAATCATCAGCATGAACACTGAAGCTTTCTTT. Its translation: CASSLIISMNTEAFF.